Listed here are 3 T cell receptor beta chains from one sample, sequenced in a study of regulatory T cells in long-lasting Graves disease (dated by TCRdb to 2020 to 2023). The intended sense of this specimen's time point label: persistent/refractory GD, antithyroid drugs over 5 years with positive TRAb. For both TCR sequencing and RNA sequencing, RNA was extracted from PBMCs in TRIzol. The library was obtained by multiplex PCR. The listed sequencing device is Illumina HiSeq 4000. iRepertoire HTBI primers and Arm-PCR amplification of CDR3 regions were used to construct TCR beta libraries. TCRdb reworked the public reads: Q25 trimming with fastp, MiXCR clone assembly, productive beta chains retained. Here each entry gathers all rows of one CDR3 protein and keeps the most common genes and DNA. Recorded for this sample are 600,000 to 850,000 distinct CDR3 sequences; 25% to 35% of them occurred a single time. The ten largest clones add up to 42% of the sample.

Source: peripheral blood mononuclear cells (PBMCs), taken when the disease was refractory, from a patient treated with antithyroid drugs. These receptors all stem from a female donor with Graves disease.

This clonotype was seen at least ten times. V usage is TRBV2 and J usage is TRBJ1-1; 7 nucleotides match TRBD1. The CDR3 extends over 14 amino acids. Losses at the gene ends were 6 bases for V and 1 base for J; bases not matched to a gene: 5. Looked up from germline, CDR1 is SNHLY and CDR2 is FYNNEI. This CDR3 reads CASSGQAWNTEAFF. CDR3 bases: TGTGCCAGCAGCGGACAGGCATGGAACACTGAAGCTTTCTTT. The entire variable domain, with the rest obtained from reference TRBV2 and TRBJ1-1, is as follows: EPEVTQTPSHQVTQMGQEVILRCVPISNHLYFYWYRQILGQKVEFLVSFYNNEISEKSEIFDDQFSVERPDGSNFTLKIRSTKLEDSAMYFCASSGQAWNTEAFFGQGTRLTVV.

This clonotype occurred a few times. The chain carries TRBV29-1 and TRBJ2-7; D remains unclear. Looked up from germline, CDR1 is SQVTM and CDR2 is ANQGSEA. The V and J ends lost 2 bases and 9 bases respectively, with 17 bases between them. This CDR3 is 13 amino acids long. CDR3 in amino acids: CSVESVLESGQYF. In nucleotides, the CDR3 is TGCAGCGTTGAATCCGTCTTAGAAAGTGGGCAGTACTTC.

The chain uses TRBV7-9 and TRBJ2-5; D might be TRBD2 (5 bases). CDR1 and CDR2 (germline): SEHNR, FQNEAQ (reference sequence). Trimming left V 1 base short and J 4 bases short, with 10 bases between. This CDR3 is 14 amino acids long. CDR3 DNA: TGTGCCAGCAGCTTAGATCGGGGAGCAGAGACCCAGTACTTC. Translating gives CASSLDRGAETQYF.